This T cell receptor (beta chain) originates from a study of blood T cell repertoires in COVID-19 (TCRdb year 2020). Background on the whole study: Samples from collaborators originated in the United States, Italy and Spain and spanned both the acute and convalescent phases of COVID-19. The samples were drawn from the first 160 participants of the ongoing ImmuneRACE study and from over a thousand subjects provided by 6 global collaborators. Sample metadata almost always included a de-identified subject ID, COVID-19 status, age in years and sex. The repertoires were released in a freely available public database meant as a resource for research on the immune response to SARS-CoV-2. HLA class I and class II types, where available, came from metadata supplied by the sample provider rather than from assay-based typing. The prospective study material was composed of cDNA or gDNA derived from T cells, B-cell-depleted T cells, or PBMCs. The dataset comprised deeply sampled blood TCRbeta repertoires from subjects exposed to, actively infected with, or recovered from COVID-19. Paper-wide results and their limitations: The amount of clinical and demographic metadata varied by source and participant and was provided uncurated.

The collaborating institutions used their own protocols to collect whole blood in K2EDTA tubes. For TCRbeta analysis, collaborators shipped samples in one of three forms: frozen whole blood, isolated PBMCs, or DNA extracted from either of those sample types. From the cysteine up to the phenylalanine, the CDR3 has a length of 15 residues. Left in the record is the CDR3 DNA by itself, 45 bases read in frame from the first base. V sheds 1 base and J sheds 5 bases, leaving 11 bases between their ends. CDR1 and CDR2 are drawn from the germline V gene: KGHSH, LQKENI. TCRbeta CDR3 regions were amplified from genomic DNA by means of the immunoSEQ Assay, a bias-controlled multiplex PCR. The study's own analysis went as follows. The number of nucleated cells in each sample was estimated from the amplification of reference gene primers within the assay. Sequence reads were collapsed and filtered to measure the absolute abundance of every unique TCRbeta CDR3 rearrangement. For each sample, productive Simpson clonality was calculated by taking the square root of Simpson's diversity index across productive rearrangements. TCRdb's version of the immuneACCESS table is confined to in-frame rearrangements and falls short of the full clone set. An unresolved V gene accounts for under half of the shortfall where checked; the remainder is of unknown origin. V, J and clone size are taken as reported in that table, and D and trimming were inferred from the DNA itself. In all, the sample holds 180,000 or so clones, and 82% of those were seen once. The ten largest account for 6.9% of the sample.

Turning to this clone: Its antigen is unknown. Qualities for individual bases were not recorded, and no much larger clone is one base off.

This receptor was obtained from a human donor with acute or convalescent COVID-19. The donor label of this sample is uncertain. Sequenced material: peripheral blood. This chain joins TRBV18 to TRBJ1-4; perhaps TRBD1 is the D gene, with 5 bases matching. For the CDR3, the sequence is CASSPRGGANEKLFF. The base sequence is TGTGCCAGCTCACCACGGGGGGGTGCAAATGAAAAACTGTTTTTT.